The present TCR beta chain was sequenced within a study of T cell repertoires in cytomegalovirus infection. At the level of the study: CMV infection and matching HLA type were both indicated by public TCR beta signatures.

One entry per CDR3 protein, called by TCRdb with MiXCR from the reads. The sample shows some 300,000 distinct CDR3 sequences, about 9.2% of them seen only once. This clonotype was counted ten times or more. Its antigen remains unknown. J lost 3 bases, V lost 4 bases, and 8 bases had no gene match. Per germline, CDR1 MDHEN and CDR2 SYDVKM. The CDR3 is 16 amino acids. Points from the study as a whole: CMV-specific TCR beta clonotypes restricted by HLA-C dominated the ex vivo response.

The sample taken for sequencing was PBMCs. The rearrangement links TRBV28 to TRBJ2-1; 8 bases agree with TRBD2. The sequence was obtained from a human donor in good health (CMV status not recorded). Some clones in this sample may be carry-over from other donors' samples. CDR3 nucleotide sequence: TGTGCCAGCAGTTCGATAGCGGGGACTAGCTACAATGAGCAGTTCTTC. Its translation: CASSSIAGTSYNEQFF.